This paragraph reports one TCR beta chain. There is no known antigen for this receptor. No base-level quality is on record; no much larger clone is a single base apart. The immunoSEQ Assay, a bias-controlled multiplex PCR, was used to amplify TCRbeta CDR3 regions from genomic DNA. The study's own analysis went as follows. Nucleated cell counts per sample were estimated from amplification of reference gene primers within the assay. Sequence reads were collapsed and filtered to measure the absolute abundance of every unique TCRbeta CDR3 rearrangement. Productive Simpson clonality was computed per sample as the square root of Simpson's diversity index over productive rearrangements. As stored in TCRdb, this immuneACCESS dataset retains in-frame rearrangements with V and J assigned. A fraction of the clones does not appear; measured against another copy, unresolved V genes explain less than half of the discrepancy, and the remainder lacks a known reason. V and J calls and clone size are given by that table; D and trimming were obtained from the DNA. The sample data list 200,000 to 300,000 clones, and about 89% of these were observed just once. The top ten constitute approximately 9% of the sample.

Enrolling through a virtual design, the prospective study's participants ranged in age from roughly 18 to 95 years and lived across roughly 23 United States geographic areas. Cohort assignment in the prospective study relied on participant-reported clinical history from a screening survey and a study questionnaire. Recovered participants in ImmuneRACE Cohort 3 were defined as having two consecutive negative NP/OP PCR tests, clearance from a healthcare professional, or resolution of symptoms. In the prospective study, mobile phlebotomists collected whole blood, serum and a nasopharyngeal or oropharyngeal swab from each participant. Participants in the prospective study had the option to provide additional blood draws and questionnaires over an approximately 2-month period. Blood samples from the prospective study were shipped frozen or at room temperature prior to DNA extraction. This entry comes from a study of blood T cell repertoires in COVID-19 (dated by TCRdb to 2019 to 2021). In terms of the full investigation: Samples covering the acute and convalescent phases of COVID-19 were provided by collaborators in the United States, Italy and Spain. The material from the prospective study consisted of cDNA or gDNA derived from T cells, B-cell-depleted T cells, or PBMCs. Subjects who had been exposed to COVID-19, were actively infected with it, or had recovered from it provided the deeply sampled blood TCRbeta repertoires that made up the dataset. The repertoires were released in a freely available public database intended as a resource for research on the immune response to SARS-CoV-2. The samples were drawn from two sources: the first 160 participants of the ongoing ImmuneRACE study, and 1,000 to 1,500 subjects contributed by 6 global collaborators. The sample metadata nearly always contained a de-identified subject ID, COVID-19 status, age in years and sex. HLA class I and class II types, where available, came from metadata supplied by the sample provider rather than from assay-based typing. Overall study results and their limits: How much clinical and demographic metadata was included differed by source and by participant, and the metadata was provided uncurated.

Looking up the germline V gene yields CDR1 SNHLY and CDR2 FYNNEI. V sheds 6 bases and J sheds 2 bases, leaving 14 bases between their ends. Spanning cysteine to phenylalanine, the CDR3 consists of 16 amino acids. Just the 48-base CDR3 DNA is kept, in frame starting at base 1. The sequence joins TRBV2 to TRBJ2-6; perhaps TRBD1 is the D gene, with 6 bases matching. This sequence was found in a man aged 35-49 years who had recovered from COVID-19. Material for sequencing was PBMCs or T cells enriched from blood (not recorded which). The nucleotides read TGTGCCAGCAGACCCGGGACATCTGCTGGGGCCAACGTCCTGACTTTC. This translates into CASRPGTSAGANVLTF.